This TCR beta chain was found in a study of a mutant IDH1 vaccine in newly diagnosed glioma. Findings and caveats of the study: Vaccine-induced responses were seen in 85% to 95% of patients, spanning several MHC alleles.

With regard to this clone: Its antigen is currently unknown.

The repertoire was sequenced with immunoSEQ multiplex PCR; TCRdb's copy has only in-frame clones and lacks some. The sample contains over 55,000 clones, over 70% of which appear only once. Time point denoted: baseline, week 1 (first vaccination visit). Treatment defined: pre-vaccination baseline after standard-of-care therapy. Each donor presented with a new WHO grade 3 or 4 astrocytoma that tested IDH1-mutant and showed ATRX loss. Germline V gene sequence: CDR1 MNHNY, CDR2 SVGAGI (reference sequence). CDR3 length: 16 amino acids. Trimming took off 0 bases at V and 2 bases at J, with 8 bases between the two ends.

The sequence derives from a woman aged 18 to 35 with glioma. Some clones in this sample may be carry-over from other donors' samples. The specimen comprised peripheral blood mononuclear cells (PBMCs), sampled from a glioma patient treated with radiotherapy, temozolomide or both. The chain links TRBV6-6 to TRBJ2-6, with D perhaps matching TRBD1 or TRBD2 (5 bases each). This chain's CDR3 is CASSYSGVTGANVLTF. DNA of the CDR3: TGTGCCAGCAGTTACTCGGGGGTTACTGGGGCCAACGTCCTGACTTTC.